Listed below are T cell receptor beta chains from one sample, sequenced in a study of blood T cell repertoires in COVID-19. Repertoires were generated with immunoSEQ multiplex PCR, while TCRdb's copy carries only in-frame clones and drops some. The sample contains 180,000 or so clones, about 86% of which appear only once. The sample consisted of peripheral blood. All receptors come from a man aged 18 to 29 with acute or convalescent COVID-19. Both conserved end residues are part of each CDR3. The D gene is left open where the match is weak. Part of the rows lack a size; the others show once, few, many or a class for expanded clones.

TRBV3-1/TRBV3-2	TRBJ2-7	few	TRBD2	CASSRGLAGDLREQYF	TGTGCCAGCAGCCGTGGACTAGCGGGGGACTTACGGGAGCAGTACTTC
TRBV12-3/TRBV12-4	TRBJ2-5	.	.	CASSGTLQETQYF	TGTGCCAGCAGTGGGACTCTCCAAGAGACCCAGTACTTC
TRBV6-6	TRBJ2-1	.	.	CASMEQITYNEQFF	TGTGCCAGTATGGAACAGATTACCTACAATGAGCAGTTCTTC
TRBV19	TRBJ2-5	.	TRBD2	CASRGFSGGGETQYF	TGTGCCTCCCGAGGTTTCAGCGGGGGGGGAGAGACCCAGTACTTC
TRBV2	TRBJ1-2	once	TRBD1	CASSDLTGGVGGYTF	TGTGCCAGCAGTGACCTTACAGGGGGCGTGGGTGGCTACACCTTC
TRBV18	TRBJ1-1	.	.	CASSPLGDMNTEAFF	TGTGCCAGCTCACCACTCGGGGACATGAACACTGAAGCTTTCTTT
TRBV7-2	TRBJ2-5	.	TRBD1	CASSTGQGGQETQYF	TGTGCCAGCAGCACCGGACAGGGCGGACAAGAGACCCAGTACTTC
TRBV4-2	TRBJ1-5	.	.	CASSQGFGRESNQPQHF	TGTGCCAGCAGCCAAGGGTTTGGCAGGGAAAGCAATCAGCCCCAGCATTTT
TRBV7-9	TRBJ2-1	.	TRBD2	CASSLVSGGAGNEQFF	TGTGCCAGCAGCCTCGTTAGCGGGGGGGCTGGGAATGAGCAGTTCTTC
TRBV7-8	TRBJ2-5	.	TRBD1	CASSLVGQGVEETQYF	TGTGCCAGCAGCTTAGTGGGACAGGGGGTGGAGGAGACCCAGTACTTC
TRBV7-8	TRBJ1-2	.	.	CASSTRDTTNYGYTF	TGTGCCAGCAGCACCCGGGACACGACAAACTATGGCTACACCTTC
TRBV6-6	TRBJ1-1	.	TRBD1	CASSHRQGTEAFF	TGTGCCAGCAGTCACCGACAGGGCACTGAAGCTTTCTTT
TRBV5-5	TRBJ1-3	.	.	CASSSTGSSGNTIYF	TGTGCCAGCAGCTCCACAGGGAGCTCTGGAAACACCATATATTTT
TRBV5-1	TRBJ1-1	.	.	CASSVGRLNTEAFF	TGCGCCAGCAGCGTGGGCAGATTGAACACTGAAGCTTTCTTT
TRBV30	TRBJ2-1	.	TRBD2	CAWDSGDNYNEQFF	TGTGCCTGGGATAGCGGGGATAATTACAATGAGCAGTTCTTC
TRBV9	TRBJ1-5	.	.	CASSVGVGYQPQHF	TGTGCCAGCAGCGTAGGTGTCGGGTATCAGCCCCAGCATTTT